Sequencing of this T cell receptor beta chain was carried out in a study of blood T cell repertoires in COVID-19. Across the study: Acute-phase and convalescent COVID-19 samples originated in the United States, Italy and Spain. From T cells, B-cell-depleted T cells, or PBMCs came the material, which was cDNA or gDNA.

This CDR3 is built from 17 residues. V was cut by 5 bases and J by 0 bases, with 17 bases left in between. Per the germline V gene, CDR1 is SEHNR and CDR2 is FQNEAQ (reference sequence). Libraries were prepared by immunoSEQ multiplex PCR; TCRdb keeps only in-frame clonotypes and omits some of them. The data show 200,000 to 250,000 clones, with about 91% seen just once and 1% to 1.5% held by the top ten. The sample was peripheral blood. The TCR sequence derives from a man between 25 and 39 years old with acute or convalescent COVID-19. This sequence joins TRBV7-9 and TRBJ2-1, with D maybe TRBD2 (6 bases). The CDR3 nucleotides are TGTGCCAGCAGCCCCCGGCTGGGACTGAGCTCCTACAATGAGCAGTTCTTC. Encoded protein: CASSPRLGLSSYNEQFF.